A selection of T cell receptor beta chains follows, all from one sample in a study of sequential checkpoint blockade in melanoma. TCRdb's copy holds only in-frame clones and misses some; the assay was immunoSEQ multiplex PCR. The sample gives about 12,000 clones, under 80% of which show up once; about 25% is in the top ten. Specimen: CD8+ T cells sorted from blood (inferred from file names), collected from a patient given nivolumab and ipilimumab in sequence. These receptors all stem from a human donor with melanoma. CDR3s leave out the opening cysteine and the closing phenylalanine or tryptophan.

V	CDR3
TRBV6-9	ASSYFGGRAGGGYT
TRBV27	ASTPLLAGGKEQY
TRBV12-2	ASRLRLAGRQTNYGYT
TRBV6-5	ASQKRDSNTGELF
TRBV15	ATSRLRDSVSYEQY
TRBV4-3	ASSHGTDPHSPLH
TRBV6-1	ASSEAGGTIYEQY
TRBV7-9	ASSLGAWDRGNEQY
TRBV7-2	ASSLAQNNEQF
TRBV6-1	ASSEFNQREVSDTQY
TRBV7-2	ASSLLSGVQF
TRBV7-9	ASSSDVTSGRMYEQY
TRBV7-3	ASSRGLAGANEQF
TRBV7-9	ASSLSRSINNEQF
TRBV2	ASSEWGRGSMGETQY
TRBV28	ASSSYRQANYGYT
TRBV4-3	ASSQGGGAVDTQY
TRBV9	ASSVEGGGLADNEQF
TRBV19	ASSSRTDPYEQY
TRBV7-9	ASSLATGGSNQPQH
TRBV7-6	ASSLGQGSGNTIY
TRBV2	ASSDPTGEPTYEQY
TRBV19	ATSDRLSYNEQF
TRBV7-9	ASSLVQGSGDQPQH
TRBV4-1	ASSQVGLAAYNEQF
TRBV19	ASRGAPYYGYT
TRBV15	ATSRAGQLEQY
TRBV14	ASSVDLGGGVYNEQF
TRBV28	ASSPIANYGYT
TRBV4-2	ASSQAGRAYEQY
TRBV10-3	AISGTGAADTQY
TRBV4-3	ASSDGTGGNSPLH
TRBV5-4	ASSLAASGSYEQY
TRBV9	ASSVARGNEQF
TRBV5-6	ASSPWGRNTDTQY
TRBV6-1	ASVQYTDTQY
TRBV7-6	ASSPLVDTQY
TRBV7-9	ASSLDWGEETQY
TRBV6-6	ASSYSRDRGGYEQY
TRBV5-6	ASSRATGNQPQH
TRBV27	ASSVGPNTEAF
TRBV19	ASSAAQGTGETQY
TRBV19	ASSVGGASYEQY
TRBV12-5	ASGAHGTIQETQY
TRBV29-1	SVEAGPEQF